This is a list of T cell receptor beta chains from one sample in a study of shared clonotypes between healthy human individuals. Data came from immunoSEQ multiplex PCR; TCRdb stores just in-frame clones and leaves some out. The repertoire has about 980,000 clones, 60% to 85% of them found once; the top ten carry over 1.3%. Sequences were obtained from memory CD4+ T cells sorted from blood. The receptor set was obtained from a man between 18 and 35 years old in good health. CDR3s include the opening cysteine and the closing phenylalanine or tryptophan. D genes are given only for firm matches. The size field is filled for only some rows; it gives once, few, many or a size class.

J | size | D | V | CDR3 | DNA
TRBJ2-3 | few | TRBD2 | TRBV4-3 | CASSQAQREGTDTQYF | TGCGCCAGCAGCCAAGCCCAGCGGGAGGGCACAGATACGCAGTATTTT
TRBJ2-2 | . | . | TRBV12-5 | CASGLVATGELFF | TGTGCTAGTGGTTTGGTGGCCACCGGGGAGCTGTTTTTT
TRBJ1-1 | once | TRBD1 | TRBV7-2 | CASSFRDRVTEAFF | TGTGCCAGCAGCTTCCGGGACAGAGTCACTGAAGCTTTCTTT
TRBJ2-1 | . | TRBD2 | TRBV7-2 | CASSEERGGRFF | TGTGCCAGCAGCGAAGAGCGGGGAGGGAGGTTCTTC
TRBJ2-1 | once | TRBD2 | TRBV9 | CASSGLASGRDEQFF | TGTGCCAGCAGCGGCCTGGCTAGCGGGAGGGATGAGCAGTTCTTC
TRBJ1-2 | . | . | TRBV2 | CASRGGLSNYGYTF | TGTGCCAGCAGGGGGGGCCTTTCTAACTATGGCTACACCTTC
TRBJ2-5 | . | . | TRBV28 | CASSLPGLQQETQYF | TGTGCCAGCTCTCTTCCGGGACTGCAACAAGAGACCCAGTACTTC
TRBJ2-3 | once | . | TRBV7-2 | CASSLVVGGLSTDTQYF | TGTGCCAGCAGCTTAGTTGTAGGGGGACTTAGCACAGATACGCAGTATTTT
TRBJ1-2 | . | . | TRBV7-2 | CASSPIRGNYGYTF | TGTGCCAGCAGCCCAATTCGGGGGAACTATGGCTACACCTTC
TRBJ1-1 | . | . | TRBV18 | CASSPKIQGANTEAFF | TGTGCCAGCTCACCCAAAATTCAGGGCGCGAACACTGAAGCTTTCTTT
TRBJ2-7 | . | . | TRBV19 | CASSIGLGGPYEQYF | TGTGCCAGTAGTATAGGTCTGGGCGGACCCTACGAGCAGTACTTC
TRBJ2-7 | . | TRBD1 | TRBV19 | CASSKEGQGPYEQYF | TGTGCCAGTAGTAAGGAGGGACAGGGGCCCTACGAGCAGTACTTC
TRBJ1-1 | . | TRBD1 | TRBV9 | CASSTETGAATTEAFF | TGTGCCAGCAGCACCGAGACAGGGGCGGCGACCACTGAAGCTTTCTTT
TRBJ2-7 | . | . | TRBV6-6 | CASSYAITRLIYEQYF | TGTGCCAGCAGTTACGCCATAACTAGGCTGATCTACGAGCAGTACTTC
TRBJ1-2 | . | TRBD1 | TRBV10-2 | CASSKTTGGQGAPIGYTF | TGCGCCAGCAGCAAAACAACCGGAGGACAGGGGGCCCCTATAGGCTACACCTTC
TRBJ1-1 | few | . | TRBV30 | CAWSVPGWNTEAFF | TGTGCCTGGAGTGTTCCGGGATGGAACACTGAAGCTTTCTTT
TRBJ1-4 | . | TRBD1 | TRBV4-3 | CASSQDRGTENEKLFF | TGCGCCAGCAGCCAAGATCGCGGGACAGAAAATGAAAAACTGTTTTTT
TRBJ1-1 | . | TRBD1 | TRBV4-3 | CASSQIKRGQGTEAFF | TGCGCCAGCAGCCAGATAAAGAGGGGACAGGGCACTGAAGCTTTCTTT
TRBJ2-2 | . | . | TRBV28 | CASSKTNTGELFF | TGTGCCAGCAGTAAAACGAACACCGGGGAGCTGTTTTTT
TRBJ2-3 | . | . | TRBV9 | CASSVAPGVGTDTQYF | TGTGCCAGCAGCGTAGCCCCAGGGGTAGGCACAGATACGCAGTATTTT
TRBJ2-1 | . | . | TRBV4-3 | CASSQELGSNEQFF | TGCGCCAGCAGCCAAGAGCTGGGGAGCAATGAGCAGTTCTTC
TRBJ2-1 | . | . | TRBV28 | CASSPGARYDEQFF | TGTGCCAGCAGCCCCGGGGCCCGTTATGATGAGCAGTTCTTC
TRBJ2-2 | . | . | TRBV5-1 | CASSLAGGQTGELFF | TGCGCCAGCAGCTTGGCCGGGGGACAGACCGGGGAGCTGTTTTTT
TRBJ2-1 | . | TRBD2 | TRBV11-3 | CASSPGLRGDNEQFF | TGTGCCAGCAGCCCGGGCCTCCGGGGGGACAATGAGCAGTTCTTC
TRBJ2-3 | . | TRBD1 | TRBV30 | CAWSVSRGRKDTQYF | TGTGCCTGGAGTGTATCTAGGGGGCGAAAAGATACGCAGTATTTT
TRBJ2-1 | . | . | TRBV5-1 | CASSAQGWNNEQFF | TGCGCCAGCAGCGCACAGGGTTGGAACAATGAGCAGTTCTTC
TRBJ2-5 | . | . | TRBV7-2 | CASSRGAGETQYF | TGTGCCAGCAGCAGGGGGGCGGGCGAGACCCAGTACTTC
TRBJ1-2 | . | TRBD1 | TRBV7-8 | CASSLAKGTGGEYGYTF | TGTGCCAGCAGCTTAGCGAAGGGGACAGGGGGAGAGTATGGCTACACCTTC
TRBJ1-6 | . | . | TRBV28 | CATIRDMTNSPLHF | TGTGCCACCATAAGGGACATGACTAATTCACCCCTCCACTTT
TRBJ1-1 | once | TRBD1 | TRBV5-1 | CASSPVGGLDTEAFF | TGCGCCAGCAGCCCGGTAGGGGGCCTGGACACTGAAGCTTTCTTT
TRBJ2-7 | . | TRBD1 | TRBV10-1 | CASSRDRNSYEQYF | TGCGCCAGCAGCCGGGACAGGAACTCCTACGAGCAGTACTTC
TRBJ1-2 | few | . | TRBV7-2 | CASSPARGAVYGYTF | TGTGCCAGCAGCCCTGCACGGGGGGCGGTTTATGGCTACACCTTC
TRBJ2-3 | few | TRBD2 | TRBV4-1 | CASSQVSGRLAGEDTQYF | TGCGCCAGCAGCCAAGTTTCGGGAAGGCTAGCGGGGGAAGATACGCAGTATTTT
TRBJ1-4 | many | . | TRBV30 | CAWNRLEGKLFF | TGTGCCTGGAATAGGTTGGAAGGAAAACTGTTTTTT
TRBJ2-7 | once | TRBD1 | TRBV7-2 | CASSLSRTGVGEQYF | TGTGCCAGCAGCTTATCGAGGACAGGGGTGGGCGAGCAGTACTTC
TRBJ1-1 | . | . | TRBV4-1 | CASSPSTVNTEAFF | TGCGCCAGCAGCCCGTCGACGGTGAACACTGAAGCTTTCTTT
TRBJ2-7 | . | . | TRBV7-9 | CASSTSGTVSYEQYF | TGTGCCAGCAGCACCTCCGGGACGGTATCCTACGAGCAGTACTTC
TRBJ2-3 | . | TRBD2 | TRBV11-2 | CASSDWTSADTQYF | TGTGCCAGCAGCGATTGGACTAGCGCCGATACGCAGTATTTT
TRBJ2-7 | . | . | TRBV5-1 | CASSFLSGTYEQYF | TGCGCCAGCAGCTTCCTTTCCGGTACCTACGAGCAGTACTTC
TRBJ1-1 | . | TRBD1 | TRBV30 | CAWSAAGGLVNTEAFF | TGTGCCTGGAGTGCGGCAGGGGGCTTGGTGAACACTGAAGCTTTCTTT
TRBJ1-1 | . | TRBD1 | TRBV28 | CATDRAGEAFF | TGTGCCACTGACAGGGCTGGGGAAGCTTTCTTT
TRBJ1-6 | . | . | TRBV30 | CAWSATGGSPLHF | TGTGCCTGGAGTGCTACGGGGGGATCACCCCTCCACTTT
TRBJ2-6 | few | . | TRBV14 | CASYPGGPTLSGANVLTF | TGTGCCAGCTACCCTGGGGGCCCCACCTTGTCTGGGGCCAACGTCCTGACTTTC
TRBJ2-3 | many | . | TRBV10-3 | CAIRGGSGTPSTDTQYF | TGTGCCATCAGAGGTGGTAGCGGAACTCCTAGCACAGATACGCAGTATTTT
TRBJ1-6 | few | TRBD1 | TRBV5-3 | CARSLRPGTGGSPLHF | TGTGCCAGAAGCTTGCGGCCTGGGACAGGGGGTTCACCCCTCCACTTT